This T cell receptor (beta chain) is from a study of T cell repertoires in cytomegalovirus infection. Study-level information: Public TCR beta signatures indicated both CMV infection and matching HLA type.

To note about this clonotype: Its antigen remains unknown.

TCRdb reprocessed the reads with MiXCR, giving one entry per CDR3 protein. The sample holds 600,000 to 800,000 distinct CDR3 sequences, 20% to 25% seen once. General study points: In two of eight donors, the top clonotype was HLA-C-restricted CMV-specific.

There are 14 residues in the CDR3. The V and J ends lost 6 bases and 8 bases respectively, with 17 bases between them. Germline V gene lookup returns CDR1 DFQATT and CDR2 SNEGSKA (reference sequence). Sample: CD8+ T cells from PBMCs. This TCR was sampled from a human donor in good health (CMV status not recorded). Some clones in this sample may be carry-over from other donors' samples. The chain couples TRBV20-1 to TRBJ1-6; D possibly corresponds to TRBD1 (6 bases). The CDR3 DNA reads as TGCAGTGCCAGGGGCGGGGAGGAACATTCACCCCTCCACTTT. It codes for CSARGGEEHSPLHF.